The 8 T cell receptor beta chains reported below all come from one sample, sequenced in a study of cytomegalovirus exposure and HLA in healthy donors. Researchers ran the PCR with 60 Vbeta and 13 Jbeta primers. The repertoire was sequenced with immunoSEQ multiplex PCR; TCRdb's copy has only in-frame clones and lacks some. The profile shows about 150,000 clones, about 72% of them singletons. What was sequenced was PBMCs. Receptor source: a male donor in good health and CMV-seronegative.

J is TRBJ1-1 and V is TRBV6-1; D call uncertain. Trimming left V 7 bases short and J 1 base short, with 13 bases between. Germline CDR1 reads MNHNS; CDR2 reads SASEGT. The CDR3 has 14 residues. The CDR3, as DNA: TGTGCCAGCACCACGGAACAGAAGAACACTGAAGCTTTCTTT. This encodes CASTTEQKNTEAFF.

The V call is TRBV27, the J call TRBJ2-6; maybe TRBD1 (5 bases). Deletions cut 4 bases from V and 3 bases from J, with 16 bases between. The CDR3 contains 17 residues. CDR1 and CDR2 (germline): MNHEY, SMNVEV (reference sequence). CDR3 sequence reads: CASSSSPRTNGANVLTF. The CDR3 bases are TGTGCCAGCAGTTCCTCACCCCGGACAAATGGGGCCAACGTCCTGACTTTC.

V gene TRBV28 combines with J gene TRBJ1-3, with D unresolved. Between the trimmed V and J ends, which lost 4 bases and 4 bases, there was a span of 2 bases. This CDR3 is built from 11 residues. Germline lookup yields CDR1 MDHEN and CDR2 SYDVKM. This CDR3 reads CASSSGNTIYF. In nucleotides, the CDR3 is TGTGCCAGCAGTTCAGGAAACACCATATATTTT.

The CDR3 DNA sequence: TGTGCCAGCAGTTGGAGGGATAGCAATCAGCCCCAGCATTTT. Translated: CASSWRDSNQPQHF. The chain recombines TRBV27 with TRBJ1-5, with no clear D. CDR3 length: 14 residues. CDR1 and CDR2 from the germline V gene are MNHEY and SMNVEV (reference sequence). V was clipped by 4 bases and J by 0 bases, with 7 bases between them.

This clone was detected only once. CDR3: CASSECRTGVISLHF. In DNA, the CDR3 is TGTGCCAGCAGTGAATGTAGGACAGGGGTTATTTCCCTCCACTTT. The rearrangement uses TRBV25-1 and TRBJ1-6; TRBD1 matches 9 bases. Germline CDR1 and CDR2: MGHDK and SYGVNS. This CDR3 is built from 15 residues. The trim removed 1 base at V and 14 bases at J, leaving 9 bases unmatched.

This sequence joins TRBV5-1 and TRBJ2-1, with 10 bases lining up with TRBD1. Germline CDR1 SGHRS, CDR2 YFSETQ. The CDR3 totals 16 residues. Trimming took 2 bases from V and 2 from J; bases not matched to a gene: 4. CDR3: CASSFSGTGAYNEQFF. CDR3 nucleotides: TGCGCCAGCAGCTTCTCCGGGACAGGGGCCTACAATGAGCAGTTCTTC.

The V call is TRBV2, the J call TRBJ1-5, with TRBD1 matching over 7 bases. The CDR3 contains 13 residues. Losses at the gene ends were 5 bases for V and 4 bases for J; bases not matched to a gene: 2. Germline CDR1 reads SNHLY; CDR2 reads FYNNEI. CDR3 sequence: CASSTGENQPQHF. CDR3 nucleotides: TGTGCCAGCAGTACAGGGGAAAATCAGCCCCAGCATTTT.

As DNA, the CDR3 is TGTGCCAGCAGCGATACAGGGGGATATCAGCCCCAGCATTTT. Translation gives CASSDTGGYQPQHF. The J gene is TRBJ1-5, the V gene TRBV7-9, with 8 positions matching TRBD1. The CDR3 covers 14 residues. The germline CDR1 and CDR2 sequences are SEHNR and FQNEAQ (reference sequence). Trimming cost V 5 bases and J 5 bases; bases outside gene matches: 5.